A selection of T cell receptor beta chains follows, all from one sample in a study of shared clonotypes between healthy human individuals. This table comes from immunoSEQ multiplex PCR, and its TCRdb copy is limited to in-frame clones, with some not included. There are more than 550,000 clones in the sample; 90% occur only once, and 30% to 40% lies in the top ten. Input material: memory CD8+ T cells from PBMCs. Receptors originate from a man aged 18-30 years in good health. Some clones in this sample may be carry-over from other donors' samples. Each CDR3 is given with its conserved first and last residue. A D gene is named only where the DNA matches it firmly. Clone sizes are given selectively: once, few, many, or a class where the clone is expanded.

TRBJ2-7,-,-,TRBV13,TGTGCCAGCAGCTCTTACAGGACTGCCTACGAGCAGTACTTC,CASSSYRTAYEQYF
TRBJ1-4,once,-,TRBV6-5,TGTGCCACCCATCAGGGGCCCCTCAAGTATTTT,CATHQGPLKYF
TRBJ1-1,few,-,TRBV7-9,TGTGCCAGCAGCCCGAAGAGGCTTTGGCAGATAGAGGCAAACACTGAAGCTTTCTTT,CASSPKRLWQIEANTEAFF
TRBJ2-2,-,-,TRBV18,TGTGCCAGCTCCAGGCGACTCCGGAACACCGGGGAGCTGTTTTTT,CASSRRLRNTGELFF
TRBJ2-7,-,TRBD1,TRBV19,TGTGCCAGTAGCGACAGGGGGCTTGAGCAGTACTTC,CASSDRGLEQYF
TRBJ2-7,-,-,TRBV10-2,TGCGCCAGCATGGGGACCCCATGGGAGCAGTACTTC,CASMGTPWEQYF
TRBJ1-5,once,-,TRBV18,TGTGCCAGCTCACCATTTAGTGGTGGCAATCAGCCCCAGCATTTT,CASSPFSGGNQPQHF
TRBJ1-5,-,-,TRBV27,TGTGCCAGCAGTTTAGGGTATAGCAATCAGCCCCAGCATTTT,CASSLGYSNQPQHF
TRBJ2-5,-,-,TRBV27,TGTGCCAGCAGTTTAGGAGAGACCCAGTACTTC,CASSLGETQYF
TRBJ2-7,once,-,TRBV28,TGTGCCAGCAGTTTCCGGACTATATCGGCGGAGCAGTACTTC,CASSFRTISAEQYF
TRBJ2-1,-,TRBD1,TRBV28,TGTGCCAGCAGCTGGGGACCGGGACAGCAATTTTACAATGAGCAGTTCTTC,CASSWGPGQQFYNEQFF
TRBJ1-1,-,-,TRBV5-1,TGCGCCAGCAGCTTGCATAGGGACACTGAAGCTTTCTTT,CASSLHRDTEAFF
TRBJ2-5,-,-,TRBV13,TGTGCCAGCAGTGAAAGAGTGAAGGGATTGTACCAAGAGACCCAGTACTTC,CASSERVKGLYQETQYF
TRBJ1-2,-,-,TRBV27,TGTGCCAGCAGTCCCCTCATGTCCGGCTATGGCTACACCTTC,CASSPLMSGYGYTF
TRBJ2-1,-,-,TRBV27,TGTGCCAGCAGTTTATTTGGAACTGAGGACACCCGGCAGTTCTTC,CASSLFGTEDTRQFF
TRBJ2-7,-,-,TRBV27,TGTGCCAGCAGTTTTGCAGCCTCGGGCGAGCAGTACTTC,CASSFAASGEQYF
TRBJ2-2,-,TRBD2,TRBV29-1,TGCAGCGTTGGCGGGACTAGCGGGACCACCGGGGAGCTGTTTTTT,CSVGGTSGTTGELFF
TRBJ1-1,-,TRBD1,TRBV30,TGTGCCTGGGGGACAGGGATCCTGGGGAACACTGAAGCTTTCTTT,CAWGTGILGNTEAFF
TRBJ2-7,-,-,TRBV7-9,TGTGCCAGCAGCCCAGACTTACAATACGAGCAGTACTTC,CASSPDLQYEQYF
TRBJ2-7,-,-,TRBV11-2,TGTGCCAGCAGCTACCCGGGTAAGGAAAACGAGCAGTACTTC,CASSYPGKENEQYF